The clone carrying this TCR beta chain appeared a single time. Its cognate antigen is unknown. The entry originates in a study of PD-1 blockade in classical Hodgkin lymphoma. V shed 3 bases and J 0 bases; nucleotides not matched to a gene: 6. The CDR3 sequence is 17 residues long. Germline CDR1 reads ENHRY; CDR2 reads SYGVKD. Sequencing used immunoSEQ multiplex PCR; TCRdb keeps in-frame clones, though not all of them. The sample has tens of thousands of clones, roughly nine tenths seen once. Whole-study results and caveats: Complete responders' diversity at baseline resembled that of newly diagnosed patients.

Every single patient, without exception, relapsed after autologous stem cell transplantation, and brentuximab vedotin exposure varied. The TCR originated in a human donor with classical Hodgkin lymphoma. The sample here was peripheral blood mononuclear cells (PBMCs), taken at baseline. The chain uses TRBV10-3 and TRBJ2-1; 9 bases agree with TRBD2. The CDR3 here is CAISDPSGVGSYNEQFF. The CDR3, as DNA: TGTGCCATCAGTGACCCTAGCGGGGTGGGCTCCTACAATGAGCAGTTCTTC.